The clone carrying this T cell receptor beta chain was counted between two and nine times. TCR beta cDNA libraries had unique molecular identifiers. A population of about 0.95 to 10 million T cells gave rise to 450,000 to 500,000 cDNA molecules. In TCRdb, the PCR reads were re-called with MiXCR into one record per CDR3 protein. Of about 200,000 distinct CDR3 sequences listed, 29% were seen once; the top ten hold roughly 3.4%. The data were obtained in a study of post-analysis software for immune sequencing data. Study-level background: Recorded disease courses covered relapsing-remitting, secondary progressive and progressive-relapsing multiple sclerosis. Some patients had no subtype annotation.

What was sequenced was blood. This TCR came from a girl aged 2-17 years with multiple sclerosis.

The CDR3 sequence is CASSLPGNRGQGDYNEQFF. For the CDR3, the DNA is TGCGCCAGCAGCTTACCTGGCAACCGCGGACAGGGGGACTACAATGAGCAGTTCTTC. The rearrangement uses TRBV5-1 and TRBJ2-1, with 10 bases lining up with TRBD1. In germline, CDR1 is SGHRS, CDR2 YFSETQ. This CDR3 has 19 residues. The ends lost 2 bases at V and 3 bases at J; junction bases unmatched: 14.